This T cell receptor (beta chain) was found in a study of blood T cell repertoires in COVID-19. Data came from immunoSEQ multiplex PCR; TCRdb stores just in-frame clones and leaves some out. This table has more than 100,000 clones, 70% to 90% appearing once. This CDR3 has 13 amino acids. Trimming cost V 5 bases and J 1 base, with 6 bases left between them. From germline, CDR1 is SGHVS and CDR2 FNYEAQ. Source material: peripheral blood. The clonotype comes from a man aged 40-55 years with acute or convalescent COVID-19. The chain combines TRBV7-6 with TRBJ1-5; D not certain. The DNA for the CDR3 is TGTGCCAGCAGCGCAGCGAGCAATCAGCCCCAGCATTTT. Translation: CASSAASNQPQHF.